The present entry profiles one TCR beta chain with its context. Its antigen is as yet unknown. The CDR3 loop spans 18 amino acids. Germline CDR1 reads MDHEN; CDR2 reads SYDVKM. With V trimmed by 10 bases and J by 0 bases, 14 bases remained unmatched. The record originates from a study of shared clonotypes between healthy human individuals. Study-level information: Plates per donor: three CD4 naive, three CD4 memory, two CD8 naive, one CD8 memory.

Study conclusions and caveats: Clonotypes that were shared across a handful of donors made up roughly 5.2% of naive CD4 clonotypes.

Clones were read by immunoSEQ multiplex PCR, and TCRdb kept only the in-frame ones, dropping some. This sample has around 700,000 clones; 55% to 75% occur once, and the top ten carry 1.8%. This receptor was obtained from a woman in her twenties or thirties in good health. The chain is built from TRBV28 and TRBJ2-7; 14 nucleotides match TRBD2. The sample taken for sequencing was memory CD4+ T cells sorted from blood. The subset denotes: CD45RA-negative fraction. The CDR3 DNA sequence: TGTGCCACCTCTCAGGAGACTAGCGGGAGGGGAAGCTCCTACGAGCAGTACTTC. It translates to CATSQETSGRGSSYEQYF.